This section outlines one TCR beta chain sequence together with its context. The target antigen is unknown. The sample belongs to a study of Ad26.COV2.S vaccination and SARS-CoV-2 variants. Study conclusions and caveats: The TCR-based breadth and depth measures might underestimate overall T cell responses. Marked by substantial breadth, spike-specific CD8+ and CD4+ T cell responses were reportedly seen after vaccination. While placebo recipients had lower spike-specific TCR breadth, vaccine recipients had more.

Assay used: immunoSEQ multiplex PCR; TCRdb lists only in-frame clones, some missing. This table has more than 40,000 clones, 65% to 90% appearing once. Sample: peripheral blood, taken after recovery from COVID-19. The TCR comes from a human donor who had recovered from COVID-19.

CDR3 bases: TGTGCCAGCAGCCAAGCTCCTAGCAATCAGCCCCAGCATTTT. This encodes CASSQAPSNQPQHF. The chain recombines TRBV3-1 (or the pseudogene TRBV3-2) with TRBJ1-5; D is uncertain. The CDR3 is 14 residues long. V was clipped by 1 base and J by 0 bases, with 4 bases between them. Germline V gene data show CDR1 as LGHDT and CDR2 as YNNKEL (reference sequence).